Following are 7 T cell receptor beta chains from one sample sequenced in a study of neoadjuvant anti-PD-1 for oral cavity cancer (dated by TCRdb to the early 2020s). The library was built by means of the immunoSEQ multiplex PCR assay. TCRdb took over this immuneACCESS table, retaining in-frame rearrangements with V and J assigned. Such tables are incomplete; in checked studies, under half of the missing clones stem from an unresolved V gene, and the remainder is unexplained. The sample includes around 5,300 clones, with 45% to 60% observed a single time. Less than 8.5% of the sample is taken by the ten largest. Interpreted using the paper, the time point label stands for: after neoadjuvant nivolumab, at surgical resection. The sequenced sample was tumor tissue, obtained after nivolumab (anti-PD-1) treatment. These receptors originate from a person between 40 and 85 years old with oral cavity squamous cell carcinoma.

This clone was counted between two and nine times. The chain uses TRBV6-6 and TRBJ1-1, with a weak D call TRBD1 (5 bases). The V gene's germline CDR1 is MNHNY and CDR2 SVGAGI (reference sequence). The CDR3 contains 12 residues. CDR3 amino acids: CAIRGSLTEAFF. DNA of the CDR3: TGTGCGATTCGGGGGTCGTTGACTGAAGCTTTCTTT.

The sample holds one count of this clone. V usage is TRBV19 and J usage is TRBJ2-1, with TRBD2 identical over 13 bases. The CDR3 covers 16 residues. The germline CDR1 and CDR2 sequences are LNHDA and SQIVND (reference sequence). The V and J ends lost 4 bases and 9 bases, in that order; junction bases with no gene match: 9. As DNA, the CDR3 is TGTGCCAGTAGTACCATAACTAGCGGGGGGGCAGGTGAGCAGTTCTTC. Translated: CASSTITSGGAGEQFF. The full variable domain, with the rest looked up from reference TRBV19 and TRBJ2-1, is DGGITQSPKYLFRKEGQNVTLSCEQNLNHDAMYWYRQDPGQGLRLIYYSQIVNDFQKGDIAEGYSVSREKKESFPLTVTSAQKNPTAFYLCASSTITSGGAGEQFFGPGTRLTVL.

The gene calls are TRBV7-6 and TRBJ1-1; unclear D gene. CDR3 size: 13 residues. Trimming took 4 bases from V and 3 from J, leaving 9 bases between them. The germline gives CDR1 SGHVS, CDR2 FNYEAQ. Here the CDR3 reads CASSSQSYTEAFF. CDR3 DNA sequence: TGTGCCAGCAGCTCCCAAAGTTACACTGAAGCTTTCTTT.

This rearrangement joins TRBV14 to TRBJ2-2, with 8 bases aligning to TRBD1. The V gene's germline CDR1 is SGHDN and CDR2 FVKESK. V lost 3 bases to trimming and J lost 1 base; unmatched junction nucleotides: 4. The CDR3 has 16 amino acids. CDR3 amino acids: CASSHTGGVNTGELFF. The DNA of the CDR3 is TGTGCCAGCAGCCATACAGGGGGTGTGAACACCGGGGAGCTGTTTTTT.

The chain has TRBV14 and TRBJ1-6; D is undetermined. V lost 4 bases, J lost 6 bases, and 7 bases lay in between. CDR3 length: 13 amino acids. Germline CDR1 and CDR2: SGHDN and FVKESK. CDR3 sequence: CASSPAPNSPLHF. The CDR3 DNA is TGTGCCAGCAGCCCCGCCCCTAATTCACCCCTCCACTTT.

This chain joins TRBV9 and TRBJ2-1; the D is unclear. V dropped 0 bases and J dropped 0 bases, with 7 bases sitting between them. The CDR3 runs 15 residues. From germline, CDR1 is SGDLS and CDR2 YYNGEE. CDR3 sequence (DNA): TGTGCCAGCAGCGTAGCAGATAGCTCCTACAATGAGCAGTTCTTC. Translation: CASSVADSSYNEQFF. Filled out from reference TRBV9 and TRBJ2-1, the complete variable domain reads DSGVTQTPKHLITATGQRVTLRCSPRSGDLSVYWYQQSLDQGLQFLIQYYNGEERAKGNILERFSAQQFPDLHSELNLSSLELGDSALYFCASSVADSSYNEQFFGPGTRLTVL.

The chain combines TRBV11-2 with TRBJ1-3, with TRBD1 identical over 7 bases. CDR3 length: 17 amino acids. J gave up 2 bases and V 1 base, and 8 bases lay outside the gene matches. Germline CDR1 is SGHAT and CDR2 is FQNNGV. The CDR3 sequence: CASSLVPQGEAGNTIYF. The CDR3 nucleotides are TGTGCCAGCAGCTTAGTCCCCCAGGGGGAGGCTGGAAACACCATATATTTT. The full variable domain, in which reference TRBV11-2 and TRBJ1-3 provide the parts outside the CDR3, is EAGVAQSPRYKIIEKRQSVAFWCNPISGHATLYWYQQILGQGPKLLIQFQNNGVVDDSQLPKDRFSAERLKGVDSTLKIQPAKLEDSAVYLCASSLVPQGEAGNTIYFGEGSWLTVV.